Listed below are T cell receptor beta chains from one sample, sequenced in a study of CD8+ T cells in alopecia areata. The assay was immunoSEQ multiplex PCR, and TCRdb's table has in-frame clones only and misses some. Of 65,000 to 75,000 clones in the sample, about 44% are singletons; the top ten hold about 18%. The starting material was CD8+ T cells sorted from blood, obtained at week 0. Receptor source: a human donor with alopecia areata. Both conserved end residues are part of each CDR3. A D gene is named only where the DNA matches it firmly. Only some rows state a clone size, as once, few, many or a class for expanded clones.

clone size: .
D gene: TRBD1
V gene: TRBV29-1
J gene: TRBJ2-7
CDR3 protein: CSVITGDQAYEQYF
CDR3 DNA: TGCAGCGTGATTACAGGGGATCAGGCCTACGAGCAGTACTTC

clone size: few
D gene: TRBD1
V gene: TRBV7-9
J gene: TRBJ2-7
CDR3 protein: CASSPRDRGPYEQYF
CDR3 DNA: TGTGCCAGCAGCCCCCGGGACAGGGGGCCCTACGAGCAGTACTTC

clone size: .
D gene: TRBD1
V gene: TRBV9
J gene: TRBJ2-7
CDR3 protein: CASSPRDRSAYEQYF
CDR3 DNA: TGTGCCAGCAGCCCGAGGGACAGGTCTGCCTACGAGCAGTACTTC

clone size: once
D gene: TRBD1
V gene: TRBV6-6
J gene: TRBJ2-7
CDR3 protein: CASSYGQELYEQYF
CDR3 DNA: TGTGCCAGCAGTTACGGACAGGAACTCTACGAGCAGTACTTC

clone size: few
D gene: .
V gene: TRBV27
J gene: TRBJ2-1
CDR3 protein: CASSQYNEQFF
CDR3 DNA: TGTGCCAGCAGCCAGTACAATGAGCAGTTCTTC

clone size: .
D gene: .
V gene: TRBV29-1
J gene: TRBJ2-7
CDR3 protein: CSVDYGGEQYF
CDR3 DNA: TGCAGCGTCGATTACGGCGGGGAGCAGTACTTC

clone size: medium-sized
D gene: TRBD1
V gene: TRBV6-5
J gene: TRBJ2-7
CDR3 protein: CASTSTGAEQYF
CDR3 DNA: TGTGCCAGCACCTCTACAGGGGCCGAGCAGTACTTC

clone size: .
D gene: TRBD2
V gene: TRBV4-1
J gene: TRBJ2-1
CDR3 protein: CASSSGRYNEQFF
CDR3 DNA: TGCGCCAGCTCTAGCGGGAGGTACAATGAGCAGTTCTTC

clone size: .
D gene: .
V gene: TRBV7-8
J gene: TRBJ2-2
CDR3 protein: CASSLYPPGELFF
CDR3 DNA: TGTGCCAGCAGCTTATATCCTCCCGGGGAGCTGTTTTTT

clone size: few
D gene: .
V gene: TRBV13
J gene: TRBJ2-1
CDR3 protein: CASSLRGFGNEQFF
CDR3 DNA: TGTGCCAGCAGCTTAAGGGGGTTCGGCAATGAGCAGTTCTTC

clone size: few
D gene: .
V gene: TRBV10-3
J gene: TRBJ2-7
CDR3 protein: CAISDPGFYEQYF
CDR3 DNA: TGTGCCATCAGTGATCCGGGATTCTACGAGCAGTACTTC

clone size: .
D gene: TRBD2
V gene: TRBV4-3
J gene: TRBJ2-1
CDR3 protein: CASSQDGGRRYNEQFF
CDR3 DNA: TGCGCCAGCAGCCAAGATGGCGGGAGAAGGTACAATGAGCAGTTCTTC

clone size: .
D gene: .
V gene: TRBV29-1
J gene: TRBJ2-7
CDR3 protein: CSVVGGGYEQYF
CDR3 DNA: TGCAGCGTTGTTGGTGGGGGGTACGAGCAGTACTTC

clone size: .
D gene: .
V gene: TRBV4-1
J gene: TRBJ2-5
CDR3 protein: CASSFSETQYF
CDR3 DNA: TGCGCCAGCAGCTTCTCGGAGACCCAGTACTTC

clone size: few
D gene: .
V gene: TRBV4-1
J gene: TRBJ2-1
CDR3 protein: CASSLTGTVNEQFF
CDR3 DNA: TGCGCCAGCAGCCTTACCGGGACCGTAAATGAGCAGTTCTTC

clone size: once
D gene: .
V gene: TRBV27
J gene: TRBJ2-2
CDR3 protein: CASSSIPHPGADGELFF
CDR3 DNA: TGTGCCAGCAGTTCAATCCCGCATCCCGGGGCGGACGGGGAGCTGTTTTTT

clone size: few
D gene: TRBD2
V gene: TRBV4-1
J gene: TRBJ2-7
CDR3 protein: CASSQGGGYEQYF
CDR3 DNA: TGCGCCAGCAGCCAAGGGGGAGGGTACGAGCAGTACTTC

clone size: .
D gene: TRBD2
V gene: TRBV7-3
J gene: TRBJ2-3
CDR3 protein: CASSLLAGDVDTQYF
CDR3 DNA: TGTGCCAGCAGCTTACTAGCGGGAGACGTAGATACGCAGTATTTT

clone size: few
D gene: .
V gene: TRBV29-1
J gene: TRBJ2-2
CDR3 protein: CSVVGYTGELFF
CDR3 DNA: TGCAGCGTTGTAGGATACACCGGGGAGCTGTTTTTT

clone size: few
D gene: .
V gene: TRBV4-1
J gene: TRBJ2-2
CDR3 protein: CASSQEGPRAGGTGELFF
CDR3 DNA: TGCGCCAGCAGCCAAGAGGGGCCCAGGGCCGGGGGCACCGGGGAGCTGTTTTTT

clone size: few
D gene: .
V gene: TRBV20-1
J gene: TRBJ2-3
CDR3 protein: CSAPLNGQYF
CDR3 DNA: TGCAGTGCTCCCCTTAATGGGCAGTATTTT

clone size: few
D gene: .
V gene: TRBV29-1
J gene: TRBJ2-7
CDR3 protein: CSATRTGNRMYEQYF
CDR3 DNA: TGCAGCGCCACTCGTACGGGGAATCGGATGTACGAGCAGTACTTC

clone size: once
D gene: TRBD1
V gene: TRBV30
J gene: TRBJ1-1
CDR3 protein: CAWQGGPHTEAFF
CDR3 DNA: TGTGCCTGGCAAGGGGGCCCCCACACTGAAGCTTTCTTT

clone size: .
D gene: .
V gene: TRBV19
J gene: TRBJ1-5
CDR3 protein: CASSISTLGRSQPQHF
CDR3 DNA: TGTGCCAGTAGTATCTCCACCCTCGGCAGGAGTCAGCCCCAGCATTTT

clone size: .
D gene: .
V gene: TRBV4-1
J gene: TRBJ2-7
CDR3 protein: CASSPVGGRDYEQYF
CDR3 DNA: TGCGCCAGCAGCCCCGTAGGAGGCCGTGACTACGAGCAGTACTTC

clone size: .
D gene: TRBD1
V gene: TRBV4-1
J gene: TRBJ1-1
CDR3 protein: CASSQEGGRGRVLSTEAFF
CDR3 DNA: TGCGCCAGCAGCCAAGAGGGGGGCAGGGGGCGCGTGTTGAGCACTGAAGCTTTCTTT

clone size: .
D gene: .
V gene: TRBV4-1
J gene: TRBJ2-3
CDR3 protein: CASSPGTLPDTQYF
CDR3 DNA: TGCGCCAGCAGCCCCGGGACTCTCCCAGATACGCAGTATTTT